This TCR beta chain was identified during a study of chemoradiotherapy in HPV16-positive cancers. For the study at large: A couple of HPV16-positive patients' cells yielded candidate HPV-specific clones and common motifs.

Trimming shortened V by 6 bases and J by 5 bases, and 19 bases separated the two germline ends. The CDR3 runs to 15 residues. The V gene's germline CDR1 is LNHDA and CDR2 SQIVND (reference sequence). Assay used: immunoSEQ multiplex PCR; TCRdb lists only in-frame clones, some missing. The table has under 6,500 clones, approximately 90% seen once. Study observations and caveats: Functional assays defining HPV-specific T cells used only a couple of HPV16-positive patients. Non-HPV-specific T cells did not expand in tumors during treatment, whereas candidate HPV-specific clones and E7-related motifs did.

On this clone itself: Its antigen is not identified.

This specimen consisted of tumor tissue, obtained from a patient who underwent chemoradiotherapy. V is TRBV19 and J is TRBJ1-1, with D perhaps matching TRBD1 (6 bases). This receptor was taken from a human donor with HPV-associated anogenital cancer. Written as DNA, the CDR3 is TGTGCCAGTAGCCCCCCCGGGGGGGCGCGTACTGAAGCTTTCTTT. This translates into CASSPPGGARTEAFF.